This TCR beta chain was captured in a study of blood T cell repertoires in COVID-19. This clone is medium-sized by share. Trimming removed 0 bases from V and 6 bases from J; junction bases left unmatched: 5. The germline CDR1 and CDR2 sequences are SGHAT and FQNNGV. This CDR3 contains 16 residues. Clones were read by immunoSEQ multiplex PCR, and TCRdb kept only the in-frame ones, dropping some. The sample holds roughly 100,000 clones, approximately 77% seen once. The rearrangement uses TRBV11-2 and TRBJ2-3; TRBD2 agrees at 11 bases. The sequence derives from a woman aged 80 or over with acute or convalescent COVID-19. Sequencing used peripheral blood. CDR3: CASSLDLAGGGDTQYF. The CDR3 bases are TGTGCCAGCAGCTTAGATCTAGCGGGGGGCGGGGATACGCAGTATTTT.